One and the same sample provided the 20 T cell receptor beta chains below, sequenced in a study of post-analysis software for immune sequencing data. Findings of the study overall: Patients showed TRBV5-6, TRBV5-1 and TRBV20-1 among several TRBV segments more frequent than in controls.

Unique molecular identifiers featured in each of the TCR beta cDNA libraries. TCRdb analysed the PCR reads with MiXCR anew, one entry per CDR3 protein. The data hold about 400,000 distinct CDR3 sequences, with roughly 35% observed a single time. Antigen specificity for these receptors is unknown. The sequencing input was blood. These TCRs come from a girl aged 5 to 17 with multiple sclerosis.

This chain joins TRBV20-1 and TRBJ2-7; the match to TRBD1 covers 10 bases. The V segment lost 6 bases and the J segment 2 bases; nucleotides outside the gene matches: 4. Germline loops: CDR1 DFQATT, CDR2 SNEGSKA (reference sequence). The CDR3 has 13 residues. The DNA of the CDR3 is TGCAGTGCCAGGACAGGGGGGGCCTACGAGCAGTACTTC. Translating gives CSARTGGAYEQYF.

The chain carries TRBV12-3 or TRBV12-4 and TRBJ1-2; perhaps TRBD1 as D (6 bases). CDR3 length: 15 amino acids. V lost 6 bases to trimming and J lost 4 bases, with 18 bases between them. The CDR3 protein is CASSLGQGTFYGYTF. The CDR3 DNA sequence: TGTGCCAGCAGCCTGGGACAAGGGACCTTCTATGGCTACACCTTC.

The rearrangement uses TRBV6-1 and TRBJ2-7, with unresolved D. Trimming took off 2 bases at V and 7 bases at J, with 15 bases between the two ends. The germline V gene has CDR1 MNHNS and CDR2 SASEGT. This CDR3 contains 14 residues. In nucleotides, the CDR3 is TGTGCCAGCAGTGAATGGGATGGACCGCGTGAGCAGTACTTC. Its translation: CASSEWDGPREQYF.

This clonotype was detected only a few times. The chain recombines TRBV20-1 with TRBJ1-1, with TRBD1 matching 8 bases. The CDR3 loop spans 14 amino acids. Germline V CDR1 and CDR2: DFQATT, SNEGSKA (reference sequence). Unmatched junction bases numbered 7, after V lost 6 bases and J lost 1 base. This CDR3 reads CSAPLTGANTEAFF. The CDR3, as DNA: TGCAGTGCACCACTGACAGGGGCGAACACTGAAGCTTTCTTT.

This clonotype was detected only a few times. V gene TRBV20-1 combines with J gene TRBJ2-3, with 9 positions matching TRBD2. Trimming took 6 bases from V and 4 from J; bases not matched to a gene: 11. The CDR3 runs 15 residues. Germline assignment: CDR1 DFQATT and CDR2 SNEGSKA (reference sequence). The CDR3 bases are TGCAGTGCCCCTTCCCGAGCGGGGGGCCCAGATACGCAGTATTTT. It yields the protein CSAPSRAGGPDTQYF.

This clonotype has just one count. The rearrangement joins TRBV12-3 or TRBV12-4 to TRBJ1-1, with TRBD1 as a possible D gene (5 bases). The CDR3 is made up of 15 amino acids. Between the trimmed V and J ends, which lost 2 bases and 2 bases, there was a span of 12 bases. CDR3 in DNA: TGTGCCAGCAGTTTATCGATAGGGACCAACACTGAAGCTTTCTTT. Its translation is CASSLSIGTNTEAFF.

By proportion, this clonotype is medium-sized. The junction differs from germline at one of its ends, possibly a read error. The J gene is TRBJ2-7, the V gene TRBV12-3 or TRBV12-4, with 10 bases lining up with TRBD1. CDR3 length equals 13 residues. DNA for the CDR3: TGCGCCAGCAGCCCGGGACAGGGGTACGAGCAGTACTTC. Protein: CASSPGQGYEQYF.

This clonotype was seen a few times. This chain connects TRBV20-1 to TRBJ2-5, with 11 bases identical to TRBD2. This CDR3 has 15 amino acids. Germline CDR1 and CDR2: DFQATT and SNEGSKA (reference sequence). The V and J ends lost 5 bases and 2 bases, in that order; junction bases with no gene match: 7. The CDR3 DNA follows: TGCAGTGCTTCATCTCCTAGCGGGGGGCAAGAGACCCAGTACTTC. It translates to CSASSPSGGQETQYF.

The chain links TRBV5-6 to TRBJ1-6; 9 bases agree with TRBD1. CDR3 length: 16 residues. Germline CDR1 and CDR2: SGHDT and YYEEEE. The V gene end was trimmed by 3 bases and the J gene end by 5 bases; junction bases not matched to a gene: 6. This chain's CDR3 is CASSSQTGGNNSPLHF. The CDR3, as DNA: TGTGCCAGCAGCTCCCAGACAGGGGGAAATAATTCACCCCTCCACTTT.

The chain carries TRBV27 and TRBJ1-5, with unresolved D. Germline CDR1 is MNHEY and CDR2 is SMNVEV (reference sequence). The length of the CDR3 is 13 residues. Trimming took off 3 bases at V and 4 bases at J, with 7 bases between the two ends. CDR3 nucleotides: TGTGCCAGCAGTTTTGGCTGGAATCAGCCCCAGCATTTT. Translated, it gives CASSFGWNQPQHF.

This chain connects TRBV10-3 to TRBJ1-2; no firm D call. Germline V gene data show CDR1 as ENHRY and CDR2 as SYGVKD. V was shortened by 10 bases and J by 0 bases, with 18 bases between the two germline ends. The CDR3 sequence is 15 residues long. The CDR3: CATKVAGPTNYGYTF. In nucleotides, the CDR3 is TGTGCCACAAAAGTCGCCGGGCCAACTAACTATGGCTACACCTTC.

Of note for this clonotype: Possible read error: a much larger clone is one base away. The rearrangement links TRBV20-1 to TRBJ2-6; no clear D. This CDR3 region has 11 residues. The germline CDR1 and CDR2 sequences are DFQATT and SNEGSKA (reference sequence). The CDR3 nucleotides are TGCGGTGCTAGACGGGCCAACGTCCTGACTTTC. Protein product: CGARRANVLTF.

The rearrangement uses TRBV4-2 and TRBJ2-2, with TRBD2 identical over 7 bases. Trimming at V came to 1 base and at J to 5 bases, leaving 4 bases not matched to a gene. CDR3 length equals 15 residues. Germline values: CDR1 LGHNA, CDR2 YNFKEQ. CDR3 DNA sequence: TGTGCCAGCAGCCAAGGACTAGCAGGGACCGGGGAGCTGTTTTTT. Translation: CASSQGLAGTGELFF.

The J gene is TRBJ2-7, the V gene TRBV6-6; TRBD1 matches at 9 bases. Looked up from germline, CDR1 is MNHNY and CDR2 is SVGAGI (reference sequence). CDR3 length equals 16 residues. V dropped 3 bases and J dropped 5; count of bases not matched to a gene: 11. CDR3 sequence: CASSYSPGQGTNEQYF. The CDR3 DNA is TGTGCCAGCAGTTATTCCCCGGGACAGGGTACCAACGAGCAGTACTTC.

The V gene is TRBV12-3 or TRBV12-4, the J gene TRBJ2-7; D call uncertain. The CDR3 extends over 14 amino acids. V was cut by 0 bases and J by 2 bases, with 8 bases left in between. This CDR3 reads CASSLAGRAYEQYF. DNA for the CDR3: TGTGCCAGCAGTTTAGCTGGCAGAGCCTACGAGCAGTACTTC.

CDR3 amino acids: CASSMEQGLNTEAFF. The CDR3, as DNA: TGCGCCAGCAGCATGGAACAGGGTCTGAACACTGAAGCTTTCTTT. V gene TRBV5-1 combines with J gene TRBJ1-1; possibly TRBD1 for D (6 bases). V lost 4 bases and J lost 0, with 13 bases in between. The CDR3 length is 15 residues. Looked up from germline, CDR1 is SGHRS and CDR2 is YFSETQ.

Comment on this clonotype: At one end, the junction sequence differs from germline, possibly due to a read error. The V and J genes are TRBV3-1 and TRBJ2-7, with D possibly being TRBD1 or TRBD2 (6 bases each). CDR1 is LGHDT and CDR2 is YNNKEL in the germline V gene (reference sequence). The CDR3 runs to 13 residues. CDR3: CAGSHPRGGEQYF. For the CDR3, the DNA is TGTGCCGGCAGCCATCCCAGGGGAGGCGAGCAGTACTTC.

This clonotype was counted only a few times. An end of the junction does not agree with germline; a read error may underlie this. The chain is built from TRBV4-1 and TRBJ2-5; tentative D call: TRBD2 (5 bases). Per germline, CDR1 MGHRA and CDR2 YSYEKL. The CDR3 loop spans 13 amino acids. Here the CDR3 reads CASSPGSLETQYF. For the CDR3, the DNA is TGTGCCAGCAGCCCGGGGAGCCTGGAGACCCAGTACTTC.

The chain's CDR3 is CSARKEEETQYF. The CDR3 DNA is TGCAGTGCTAGGAAGGAAGAAGAGACCCAGTACTTC. The V gene is TRBV20-1, the J gene TRBJ2-5; D not resolved. CDR1 and CDR2 (germline): DFQATT, SNEGSKA (reference sequence). The CDR3 contains 12 residues. V lost 3 bases, J lost 3 bases, and 8 bases lay in between.

The chain employs TRBV9 and TRBJ2-7; D is possibly TRBD1 or TRBD2 (5 bases each). CDR1 and CDR2 from the germline V gene are SGDLS and YYNGEE. There are 16 residues in the CDR3. The germline V and J ends were trimmed by 4 bases and 5 bases, with 22 bases remaining between them. CDR3 residues: CASSLVGRGSLHEQYF. The CDR3 bases are TGTGCCAGCAGCTTGGTGGGGCGTGGGAGTCTTCACGAGCAGTACTTC.